This is a list of T cell receptor beta chains from one sample in a study. In TCRdb, the 5' RACE reads were re-called with MiXCR into one record per CDR3 protein. Counted here are more than 40,000 distinct CDR3 sequences, over 25% occurring once; the ten biggest clones make up about 3.9%. Sequenced input: memory CD4+ T cells sorted from a lymph node. The receptors shown here come from a female donor with breast cancer. Both conserved end residues are part of each CDR3. The order of the fields is V gene, clone size, D gene, J gene, CDR3 DNA, CDR3 protein. The D gene is left open where the match is weak. Not all rows give a size; the values are once, few, many and, for expanded clones, a class.

v_gene: TRBV5-1
abundance: -
d_gene: -
j_gene: TRBJ2-7
CDR3nt: TGCGCCAGCAGCGCACAGTGGCCCCTAGAGCAGTACTTC
CDR3aa: CASSAQWPLEQYF

v_gene: TRBV21-1
abundance: few
d_gene: -
j_gene: TRBJ2-3
CDR3nt: TGTGCCAGCAGCAAAGGGCAGATCACAGATACGCAGTATTTT
CDR3aa: CASSKGQITDTQYF

v_gene: TRBV2
abundance: -
d_gene: -
j_gene: TRBJ1-5
CDR3nt: TGTGCCAGCAGTCCGGGAGACAGGATAAATCAGCCCCAGCATTTT
CDR3aa: CASSPGDRINQPQHF

v_gene: TRBV9
abundance: few
d_gene: -
j_gene: TRBJ2-3
CDR3nt: TGTGCCAGCAGCGTAGGCGGTACGCAGTATTTT
CDR3aa: CASSVGGTQYF

v_gene: TRBV20-1
abundance: -
d_gene: -
j_gene: TRBJ2-7
CDR3nt: TGCAGTGCTAGAACTCTCGACTACGAGCAGTACTTC
CDR3aa: CSARTLDYEQYF

v_gene: TRBV5-1
abundance: -
d_gene: -
j_gene: TRBJ2-7
CDR3nt: TGCGCCAGCAGAACTTACTCGGGCTCCTACGAGCAGTACTTC
CDR3aa: CASRTYSGSYEQYF

v_gene: TRBV20-1
abundance: -
d_gene: TRBD2
j_gene: TRBJ2-2
CDR3nt: TGCAGTGCTAGAGGAGGTGGGCGGGGGGCCCCTAGGGCCGGGGAGCTGTTTTTT
CDR3aa: CSARGGGRGAPRAGELFF

v_gene: TRBV5-4
abundance: few
d_gene: -
j_gene: TRBJ2-1
CDR3nt: TGTGCCAGCAGCTTGGATAGAAATGAGCAGTTCTTC
CDR3aa: CASSLDRNEQFF

v_gene: TRBV29-1
abundance: few
d_gene: -
j_gene: TRBJ2-2
CDR3nt: TGCAGCGTTGACGGGCAGAACACCGGGGAGCTGTTTTTT
CDR3aa: CSVDGQNTGELFF

v_gene: TRBV12-3/TRBV12-4
abundance: few
d_gene: -
j_gene: TRBJ2-1
CDR3nt: TGTGCCAGCACGAGAGACGGATCATTAGTTCCGTTCTTC
CDR3aa: CASTRDGSLVPFF

v_gene: TRBV20-1
abundance: -
d_gene: -
j_gene: TRBJ2-1
CDR3nt: TGCAGCGCTCTCACCTTGGGCGCGGAACCCTACAATGAGCAGTTCTTC
CDR3aa: CSALTLGAEPYNEQFF

v_gene: TRBV4-1
abundance: many
d_gene: -
j_gene: TRBJ1-1
CDR3nt: TGCGCCAGCAGCCAACCTAGCTTGGGCACTGAAGCTTTCTTT
CDR3aa: CASSQPSLGTEAFF

v_gene: TRBV7-9
abundance: -
d_gene: TRBD1
j_gene: TRBJ2-2
CDR3nt: TGTGCCAGCAGCTTATATCCCCCTGGGACAGCCGAAGGGGAGCTGTTTTTT
CDR3aa: CASSLYPPGTAEGELFF

v_gene: TRBV6-1
abundance: once
d_gene: -
j_gene: TRBJ2-3
CDR3nt: TGTGCCAGTCGGCGCCTACCTGCAGATACGCAGTATTTT
CDR3aa: CASRRLPADTQYF

v_gene: TRBV11-2
abundance: -
d_gene: -
j_gene: TRBJ1-6
CDR3nt: TGTGCCAGCAGCTTATCCAGGGATAATTCACCCCTCCACTTT
CDR3aa: CASSLSRDNSPLHF

v_gene: TRBV12-3/TRBV12-4
abundance: few
d_gene: TRBD1
j_gene: TRBJ1-2
CDR3nt: TGTGCCAGCAGTCTCGGGAGGGGGCGTGGGGGCTACACCTTC
CDR3aa: CASSLGRGRGGYTF

v_gene: TRBV7-9
abundance: -
d_gene: -
j_gene: TRBJ2-3
CDR3nt: TGTGCCAGCAGACCCTCCCACCGGGGGTCCACAGATACGCAGTATTTT
CDR3aa: CASRPSHRGSTDTQYF

v_gene: TRBV11-2
abundance: -
d_gene: -
j_gene: TRBJ1-4
CDR3nt: TGTGCCAGCAGCTTAGGTAGCGGGGGTTTGGAAAAACTGTTTTTT
CDR3aa: CASSLGSGGLEKLFF

v_gene: TRBV10-3
abundance: few
d_gene: -
j_gene: TRBJ1-6
CDR3nt: TGTGCCATCAGTGCGGGGGGGGCGCGTAATTCACCCCTCCACTTT
CDR3aa: CAISAGGARNSPLHF

v_gene: TRBV5-1
abundance: -
d_gene: -
j_gene: TRBJ2-3
CDR3nt: TGCGCCAGCAGCTTGGCCGGTTTGATGACAGCAGATACGCAGTATTTT
CDR3aa: CASSLAGLMTADTQYF

v_gene: TRBV4-2
abundance: -
d_gene: TRBD1
j_gene: TRBJ2-7
CDR3nt: TGTGCCAGCAGCCTGGACAGGTCGTACCCCTACGAGCAGTACTTC
CDR3aa: CASSLDRSYPYEQYF

v_gene: TRBV7-9
abundance: -
d_gene: -
j_gene: TRBJ1-2
CDR3nt: TGTGCCTTTCAGGCCGGGGCAGCTAACTATGGCTACACCTTC
CDR3aa: CAFQAGAANYGYTF

v_gene: TRBV7-3
abundance: -
d_gene: -
j_gene: TRBJ2-6
CDR3nt: TGTGCCAGCAGGGAGCCTGGGGCCAACGTCCCGACTTTC
CDR3aa: CASREPGANVPTF

v_gene: TRBV18
abundance: -
d_gene: -
j_gene: TRBJ2-5
CDR3nt: TGTGCCAGCTCACTGACGCGGGGAGCTGAAGAGACCCAGTACTTC
CDR3aa: CASSLTRGAEETQYF

v_gene: TRBV6-1
abundance: many
d_gene: -
j_gene: TRBJ1-5
CDR3nt: TGTGCCAGCAACCCACAGGGAGGCAATCAGCCCCAGCATTTT
CDR3aa: CASNPQGGNQPQHF

v_gene: TRBV20-1
abundance: -
d_gene: -
j_gene: TRBJ1-5
CDR3nt: TGCAGTGCTAGAGATCGAGAGGGCGGTCAGCCCCAGCATTTT
CDR3aa: CSARDREGGQPQHF

v_gene: TRBV3-1
abundance: few
d_gene: -
j_gene: TRBJ1-1
CDR3nt: TGTGCCAGCAGCCAAGGCGGGGAGTGGGGTGAAGCTTTCTTT
CDR3aa: CASSQGGEWGEAFF

v_gene: TRBV5-1
abundance: -
d_gene: TRBD2
j_gene: TRBJ2-1
CDR3nt: TGCGCCAGCAGCTTGGATGGGACTAGCGGGAACAATGAGCAGTTCTTC
CDR3aa: CASSLDGTSGNNEQFF

v_gene: TRBV7-9
abundance: few
d_gene: -
j_gene: TRBJ1-4
CDR3nt: TGTGCCAGCAGACTACAGGATAAGGAAAAACTGTTTTTT
CDR3aa: CASRLQDKEKLFF

v_gene: TRBV9
abundance: few
d_gene: -
j_gene: TRBJ1-5
CDR3nt: TGTGCCTGCACCCCCACAGGGACCCCCAATCAGCCCCAGCATTTT
CDR3aa: CACTPTGTPNQPQHF

v_gene: TRBV5-1
abundance: -
d_gene: TRBD1
j_gene: TRBJ1-1
CDR3nt: TGCGCCAGCAGTCTTTCTACAGGGGGCAGCACTGAAGCTTTCTTT
CDR3aa: CASSLSTGGSTEAFF

v_gene: TRBV6-1
abundance: -
d_gene: -
j_gene: TRBJ2-1
CDR3nt: TGTGCCAGCAGTGTGGGGGGCGAGGTCCTTGAGCAGTTCTTC
CDR3aa: CASSVGGEVLEQFF

v_gene: TRBV12-3/TRBV12-4
abundance: few
d_gene: -
j_gene: TRBJ1-2
CDR3nt: TGTGCCAGCACCCAAGAAGGTGGCTACACCTTC
CDR3aa: CASTQEGGYTF

v_gene: TRBV2
abundance: -
d_gene: -
j_gene: TRBJ2-7
CDR3nt: TGTGCCAGCAGTGAAGTCTGGTCTAGCAGCTCCTACGAGCAGTACTTC
CDR3aa: CASSEVWSSSSYEQYF

v_gene: TRBV7-9
abundance: -
d_gene: -
j_gene: TRBJ2-7
CDR3nt: TGTGCCAGCAGCTTAGGCGCCGGTTTGGACAGCCCCTACGAGCAGTACTTC
CDR3aa: CASSLGAGLDSPYEQYF

v_gene: TRBV12-3/TRBV12-4
abundance: medium-sized
d_gene: -
j_gene: TRBJ1-6
CDR3nt: TGTGCCAGCAGATCGAACCAGGGAAATAATTCACCCCTCCACTTT
CDR3aa: CASRSNQGNNSPLHF

v_gene: TRBV12-3/TRBV12-4
abundance: few
d_gene: -
j_gene: TRBJ2-5
CDR3nt: TGTGCCAGCAGTTTCGGGGCATCGGAGACCCAGTACTTC
CDR3aa: CASSFGASETQYF

v_gene: TRBV6-5
abundance: few
d_gene: TRBD2
j_gene: TRBJ2-1
CDR3nt: TGTGCCAGCAGTTACACCAGGCTAGCGGGATACAATGAGCAGTTCTTC
CDR3aa: CASSYTRLAGYNEQFF

v_gene: TRBV10-3
abundance: many
d_gene: TRBD1
j_gene: TRBJ2-3
CDR3nt: TGTGCCATCAGTGAACAGGGGTCAGAGGCAGATACGCAGTATTTT
CDR3aa: CAISEQGSEADTQYF

v_gene: TRBV4-1
abundance: few
d_gene: -
j_gene: TRBJ2-3
CDR3nt: TGCGCCAGCAGCCCAACGACAGGCCCCCCGGGAGATACGCAGTATTTT
CDR3aa: CASSPTTGPPGDTQYF

v_gene: TRBV7-2
abundance: -
d_gene: -
j_gene: TRBJ2-2
CDR3nt: TGTGCCAGCAGCCCCTACGTCGGGGAGCTGTTTTTT
CDR3aa: CASSPYVGELFF

v_gene: TRBV29-1
abundance: -
d_gene: TRBD1
j_gene: TRBJ1-2
CDR3nt: TGCAGCGTCTCATCCGGGACAGGGTACACAGGTGGCTACACCTTC
CDR3aa: CSVSSGTGYTGGYTF

v_gene: TRBV5-1
abundance: few
d_gene: TRBD2
j_gene: TRBJ2-2
CDR3nt: TGCGCCAGCAGCTTGGCCGTCCTAACTAGCGGGCTCACCGGGGAGCTGTTTTTT
CDR3aa: CASSLAVLTSGLTGELFF

v_gene: TRBV2
abundance: few
d_gene: -
j_gene: TRBJ2-4
CDR3nt: TGTGCCAGCAGTAGAGCGGCCAAAAACATTCAGTACTTC
CDR3aa: CASSRAAKNIQYF

v_gene: TRBV7-9
abundance: -
d_gene: -
j_gene: TRBJ2-7
CDR3nt: TGTGCCAGCAGCTTAACGTACCGCGAGTACGAGCAGTACTTC
CDR3aa: CASSLTYREYEQYF

v_gene: TRBV28
abundance: few
d_gene: -
j_gene: TRBJ2-4
CDR3nt: TGTGCCAGCAGTTTTCTGGCGGTGGGAGTGGAAAACATTCAGTACTTC
CDR3aa: CASSFLAVGVENIQYF

v_gene: TRBV14
abundance: -
d_gene: -
j_gene: TRBJ2-1
CDR3nt: TGTGCCAGCAGCTCCAAGTACAATGAGCAGTTCTTC
CDR3aa: CASSSKYNEQFF

v_gene: TRBV29-1
abundance: many
d_gene: TRBD1
j_gene: TRBJ2-7
CDR3nt: TGCAGCGTTGAGAGGACAGGGGGCTACGAGCAGTACTTC
CDR3aa: CSVERTGGYEQYF

v_gene: TRBV7-3
abundance: -
d_gene: -
j_gene: TRBJ2-7
CDR3nt: TGTGCCAGCAGCTTGAGCGGAGCCGCGCAGGACGAGCAGTACTTC
CDR3aa: CASSLSGAAQDEQYF

v_gene: TRBV6-5
abundance: -
d_gene: TRBD1
j_gene: TRBJ2-1
CDR3nt: TGTGCCAGCAACCCCGGGACAGGGAACGATGAGCAGTTCTTC
CDR3aa: CASNPGTGNDEQFF